Shown below are 2 T cell receptor beta chains from a single sample sequenced in a study of Graves' ophthalmopathy and Graves' hyperthyroidism. Amplification of TCR beta CDR3 regions used RNA transcripts. The workflow started with a first-round RT-PCR run with HTBI primers and then moved on to a second-round multiplex PCR. In TCRdb, the multiplex PCR reads were re-called with MiXCR into one record per CDR3 protein. Counted here are about 150,000 distinct CDR3 sequences, 30% to 45% occurring once; the ten biggest clones make up approximately 6.3%. The material sequenced was peripheral blood. The receptors derive from a woman aged 40 to 50 with Graves' ophthalmopathy.

This clonotype was counted ten times or more. The rearrangement links TRBV10-3 to TRBJ2-7; 7 nucleotides align to TRBD1. The CDR3 consists of 15 residues. Germline CDR1 is ENHRY and CDR2 is SYGVKD. V trimming: 4 bases; J trimming: 3 bases; junction bases outside the gene matches: 9. The CDR3 DNA follows: TGTGCCATCAGTGGGTCGCGACAGGGAAACTACGAGCAGTACTTC. It encodes CAISGSRQGNYEQYF.

The J gene is TRBJ1-1, the V gene TRBV6-1, with a weak D call TRBD1 (5 bases). The V and J ends lost 7 bases and 5 bases respectively, with 11 bases between them. The V gene's germline CDR1 is MNHNS and CDR2 SASEGT. This CDR3 spans 12 amino acids. The CDR3 loop reads CASTGAGTEAFF. The DNA of the CDR3 is TGTGCCAGCACCGGGGCAGGGACTGAAGCTTTCTTT.